This is a list of T cell receptor beta chains from one sample in a study of T cells after posttransplantation cyclophosphamide. The assay was immunoSEQ multiplex PCR, and TCRdb's table has in-frame clones only and misses some. The table shows around 50,000 clones, with roughly 93% occurring only once. Sequencing was performed on PBMCs. The receptors here all came from a woman aged 45-60 years in good health and a related stem cell transplant donor. Each CDR3 is given with its conserved first and last residue. Each record gives: V gene, clone size, J gene, D gene, CDR3 DNA, CDR3 protein. The D gene is left open where the match is weak. A clone size is listed for some rows: how often the clone was seen (once, few, many), or a class if it is expanded.

>TRBV30|once|TRBJ2-4|TRBD2
TGTGCCTGGAGTGTAGCGGGAGTTAACATTCAGTACTTC
CAWSVAGVNIQYF
>TRBV7-9|-|TRBJ2-7|TRBD2
TGTGCCAGCAGCCCCGGGACTATTTACGAGCAGTACTTC
CASSPGTIYEQYF
>TRBV6-6|-|TRBJ1-2|-
TGTGCCAGCAGTACCTCAGGGTTGAGTAACTATGGCTACACCTTC
CASSTSGLSNYGYTF
>TRBV13|-|TRBJ1-3|-
TGTGCCAGCAGCTTAGTTTCAGTTAGCCTTAGCTCTGGAAACACCATATATTTT
CASSLVSVSLSSGNTIYF
>TRBV6-1|-|TRBJ1-5|TRBD1
TGTGCCAGCGAACTGACAGGGATGGTGCCCCAGCATTTT
CASELTGMVPQHF
>TRBV6-5|-|TRBJ1-5|-
TGTGCCAGCAGTTACTCGAATAGAGGGGGAAAGCAGCCCCAGCATTTT
CASSYSNRGGKQPQHF
>TRBV2|-|TRBJ2-7|-
TGTGCCAGCACTCCGGGGAGGGGGGTTGGTACGGACGAGCAGTACTTC
CASTPGRGVGTDEQYF
>TRBV7-8|-|TRBJ2-3|TRBD2
TGTGCCAGCAGCTTAACCCGGCCTGCAGGCGGGGGGGCCGTTCGAAGGACAGATACGCAGTATTTT
CASSLTRPAGGGAVRRTDTQYF
>TRBV6-5|once|TRBJ2-3|TRBD1
TGTGCCAGCACTCCACAGGGGACAGATACGCAGTATTTT
CASTPQGTDTQYF
>TRBV2|-|TRBJ1-3|TRBD1
TGTGCCAGCAGTTTTGGGACAGATGGAAACACCATATATTTT
CASSFGTDGNTIYF
>TRBV9|-|TRBJ1-1|-
TGTGCCAGCAGCGTAGTGAGAGGCCTGAACACTGAAGCTTTCTTT
CASSVVRGLNTEAFF
>TRBV28|-|TRBJ1-2|-
TGTGCCAGCAGCCCCGACACCGGGGGACTGATCTATGGCTACACCTTC
CASSPDTGGLIYGYTF
>TRBV11-3|-|TRBJ1-3|TRBD1
TGTGCCAGCAGCCCGGGACAGGGCCCCGGAAACACCATATATTTT
CASSPGQGPGNTIYF
>TRBV7-2|-|TRBJ1-3|-
TGTGCCAGCAGCTACACAGGGAGGGACACCATATATTTT
CASSYTGRDTIYF
>TRBV9|-|TRBJ2-5|-
TGTGCCAGCAGCGCCCGAGGGACATATCAAGAGACCCAGTACTTC
CASSARGTYQETQYF
>TRBV19|-|TRBJ2-7|-
TGTGCCAGTAGTATCAGTCACAGGACCGAGCAGTACTTC
CASSISHRTEQYF
>TRBV27|-|TRBJ2-2|-
TGCGCCAGCACCTCCGGGACATCCACCGGGGAGCTGTTTTTT
CASTSGTSTGELFF
>TRBV6-6|-|TRBJ1-3|TRBD1
TGTGCCAGCAGTTACTCGGAACAGGGGTCTGGAAACACCATATATTTT
CASSYSEQGSGNTIYF
>TRBV5-4|-|TRBJ1-1|-
TGTGCCAGCAGCTTGGGGAGGGGGGGCGGACGGTACACTGAAGCTTTCTTT
CASSLGRGGGRYTEAFF
>TRBV19|-|TRBJ2-5|-
TGTGCCAGTAGATGGAGGGGTAACGAAGAGACCCAGTACTTC
CASRWRGNEETQYF
>TRBV6-6|-|TRBJ1-1|TRBD1
TGTGCCAGCAGTTATACGACAGGGGCCAACACTGAAGCTTTCTTT
CASSYTTGANTEAFF
>TRBV29-1|-|TRBJ2-5|TRBD1
TGCAGCGTTGGGGGGACAGGGGGATCTGGCAAGGAGACCCAGTACTTC
CSVGGTGGSGKETQYF
>TRBV10-2|few|TRBJ1-1|-
TGCGCCAGCAGTGAACCTGGGGCTCCTGAAGCTTTCTTT
CASSEPGAPEAFF
>TRBV5-1|once|TRBJ1-1|TRBD1
TGCGCCAGCAGCTTACCGGGACAGGGGCCGGGGGAAGCTTTCTTT
CASSLPGQGPGEAFF
>TRBV28|-|TRBJ1-5|-
TGTGCCAGCAGTCCCTCGGGGGGGAATCAGCCCCAGCATTTT
CASSPSGGNQPQHF
>TRBV19|-|TRBJ1-2|-
TGTGCCACCCACCCTCACAGGGCCTCTATTGTAGACTATGGCTACACCTTC
CATHPHRASIVDYGYTF
>TRBV27|-|TRBJ1-3|-
TGTGCCAGCAGTTTTGACTATAACTCTGGAAACACCATATATTTT
CASSFDYNSGNTIYF
>TRBV2|-|TRBJ2-5|TRBD2
TGTGCCAGCAGTATAGCGGGAGGGCCTGCAGAGACCCAGTACTTC
CASSIAGGPAETQYF
>TRBV7-3|-|TRBJ1-2|-
TGTGCCAGCAGCCCCACGCCCGGGAAGGCAGATGGCTACACCTTC
CASSPTPGKADGYTF
>TRBV6-5|-|TRBJ2-1|-
TGTGCCAGCACCCGCGGAGGTTACAATGAGCAGTTCTTC
CASTRGGYNEQFF
>TRBV15|-|TRBJ2-5|TRBD1
TGTGCCACCAGCAGAGGGACAGGAGAACAAGAGACCCAGTACTTC
CATSRGTGEQETQYF
>TRBV5-1|-|TRBJ2-3|TRBD2
TGCGCCAGCAGTCCCCGGGGTAGCGGGAGGGTCCGAACTAGCACAGATACGCAGTATTTT
CASSPRGSGRVRTSTDTQYF
>TRBV7-6|-|TRBJ2-5|TRBD1
TGTGCCAGCAGCACCGACAGGGCGGTTGGAGAGACCCAGTACTTC
CASSTDRAVGETQYF
>TRBV28|-|TRBJ2-2|TRBD2
TGTGCCAGCAGTCAGGGACTAGCGGGAGTGGGCACCGGGGAGCTGTTTTTT
CASSQGLAGVGTGELFF
>TRBV5-1|-|TRBJ2-7|TRBD2
TGCGCCAGCAGCTTGGAACTAGCGGGAGTAAGCGCCTACGAGCAGTACTTC
CASSLELAGVSAYEQYF
>TRBV29-1|-|TRBJ2-7|-
TGCAGCGTTGAAGCGACAGCAGAAAGCTCCTACGAGCAGTACTTC
CSVEATAESSYEQYF
>TRBV7-6|-|TRBJ1-4|-
TGTGCCAGCAGCTCAGAGGCGGGGGCAACTAATGAAAAACTGTTTTTT
CASSSEAGATNEKLFF
>TRBV6-1|-|TRBJ1-3|TRBD1
TGTGCCAGCAGTGTCGGACAGGGGTTGGCTGGAAACACCATATATTTT
CASSVGQGLAGNTIYF
>TRBV4-1|-|TRBJ2-7|-
TGCGCCAGCAGTACCACCGGGACTTTGAGATCCGAGCAGTACTTC
CASSTTGTLRSEQYF
>TRBV7-6|-|TRBJ1-1|TRBD1
TGTGCCAGCAGCTTGACAGGGGTGACTGAAGCTTTCTTT
CASSLTGVTEAFF
>TRBV5-1|-|TRBJ1-3|-
TGCGCCAGCAGCGTACAGGGAATTTCTGGAAACACCATATATTTT
CASSVQGISGNTIYF
>TRBV7-9|-|TRBJ2-5|-
TGTGCCAGCAGTCCCGACAGTACCCCAGAGACCCAGTACTTC
CASSPDSTPETQYF
>TRBV9|-|TRBJ1-6|TRBD1
TGTGCCAGCAGCGTCGGGACAGGGCTGAATTCACCCCTCCACTTT
CASSVGTGLNSPLHF
>TRBV10-3|-|TRBJ2-6|TRBD2
TGTGCCATCGGGGTAGCGGGGGCCGGAGGGGCCAACGTCCTGACTTTC
CAIGVAGAGGANVLTF
>TRBV5-4|-|TRBJ1-2|TRBD1
TGTGCCAGCAGCTTGGGACGGACAGGGGGCGAGGGCTACACCTTC
CASSLGRTGGEGYTF
>TRBV11-3|once|TRBJ2-3|-
TGTGCCAGCAGCTCGACAGAGACTAGCACAGATACGCAGTATTTT
CASSSTETSTDTQYF